This T cell receptor (beta chain) came from a study of cytomegalovirus exposure and HLA in healthy donors. Study-level background: The approximately 120 validation repertoires were reported in a later analysis to have been generated on the same platform as the roughly 670 first-cohort repertoires.

Study observations and caveats: Investigators reported over 150 TCR beta chains as tied to cytomegalovirus. It was reportedly the case that the classifier diagnosed cytomegalovirus status with high specificity and sensitivity. A few CMV-associated chains were confirmed in vitro to be specific for CMV antigens.

The CDR3 consists of 15 residues. The ends lost 8 bases at V and 1 base at J; junction bases unmatched: 5. The germline CDR1 and CDR2 sequences are WSHSY and SAAADI. This table comes from immunoSEQ multiplex PCR, and its TCRdb copy is limited to in-frame clones, with some not included. The data show roughly 250,000 clones, 86% seen once. Worth noting for this clone: No antigen is known for it.

The V and J genes are TRBV10-2 and TRBJ2-1; 10 bases line up with TRBD1. The sequencing sample was made of PBMCs. The TCR comes from a woman aged 30 to 39 in good health and CMV-seropositive. Written as DNA, the CDR3 is TGCGCCAGCTACCGGACAGGGGGGTCCTACAATGAGCAGTTCTTC. This encodes CASYRTGGSYNEQFF.